These T cell receptor beta chains were read from a single sample in a study of CD8+CD57+ T cells in acquired aplastic anemia. MiXCR, run by TCRdb on the reads, gives a single entry per CDR3 protein. The table shows a few hundred thousand distinct CDR3 sequences, with 55% to 60% occurring only once. The specimen sequenced was sorted CD4+, CD8+, or CD8+CD57+ T cells (not recorded which) from PBMCs. The receptor set was obtained from a human donor with severe aplastic anemia or a healthy control (not recorded which). Each CDR3 is given with its conserved first and last residue. A D gene is named only where the DNA matches it firmly. A row's size may be missing; if present it is once, few, many or a size class.

CDR3 DNA: TGCAGTGCTACGTATAACAGGGGGAATCGCTACGAGCAGTACTTC; CDR3 protein: CSATYNRGNRYEQYF; J gene: TRBJ2-7; V gene: TRBV20-1; clone size: -; D gene: TRBD1; CDR3 length: 15
CDR3 DNA: TGCAGCGTCTCCTTGACAGGGGTAAATGAAAAACTGTTTTTT; CDR3 protein: CSVSLTGVNEKLFF; J gene: TRBJ1-4; V gene: TRBV29-1; clone size: -; D gene: TRBD1; CDR3 length: 14
CDR3 DNA: TGTGCCAGCAGCTTCAATCAGGGAGACGCAGATACGCAGTATTTT; CDR3 protein: CASSFNQGDADTQYF; J gene: TRBJ2-3; V gene: TRBV7-9; clone size: -; D gene: -; CDR3 length: 15
CDR3 DNA: TGTGCCAGCAGTACCGGGACTAGCGGGACCTACGAGCAGTACTTC; CDR3 protein: CASSTGTSGTYEQYF; J gene: TRBJ2-7; V gene: TRBV12-3/TRBV12-4; clone size: few; D gene: TRBD2; CDR3 length: 15
CDR3 DNA: TGTGCCAGCACCCCCGGGACTAGCGGGTACGAGCAGTACTTC; CDR3 protein: CASTPGTSGYEQYF; J gene: TRBJ2-7; V gene: TRBV9; clone size: many; D gene: TRBD2; CDR3 length: 14
CDR3 DNA: TGTGCCAGCAGGGCAAACCCGGGACTAGCGGGAGTGGAGACCCAGTACTTC; CDR3 protein: CASRANPGLAGVETQYF; J gene: TRBJ2-5; V gene: TRBV6-5; clone size: -; D gene: TRBD2; CDR3 length: 17
CDR3 DNA: TGTGCCAGCAGTTCGGTAATCTCTGGAAACACCATATATTTT; CDR3 protein: CASSSVISGNTIYF; J gene: TRBJ1-3; V gene: TRBV27; clone size: many; D gene: -; CDR3 length: 14
CDR3 DNA: TGCGCCAGCAGCTACGGGACAGGCTATGGCTACACCTTC; CDR3 protein: CASSYGTGYGYTF; J gene: TRBJ1-2; V gene: TRBV5-1; clone size: -; D gene: TRBD1; CDR3 length: 13
CDR3 DNA: TGTGCCAGCTCAGTGGACAGGGGAGAGAGGGGGCATCATGGCTACACCTTC; CDR3 protein: CASSVDRGERGHHGYTF; J gene: TRBJ1-2; V gene: TRBV18; clone size: -; D gene: TRBD1; CDR3 length: 17
CDR3 DNA: TGTGCCAGCAGTTTAAGACAGGGCTGGGAGCAGTACTTC; CDR3 protein: CASSLRQGWEQYF; J gene: TRBJ2-7; V gene: TRBV6-5; clone size: many; D gene: TRBD1; CDR3 length: 13
CDR3 DNA: TGCAGTGTTCGAAGTCCCTCCTACGAGCAGTACTTC; CDR3 protein: CSVRSPSYEQYF; J gene: TRBJ2-7; V gene: TRBV20-1; clone size: few; D gene: -; CDR3 length: 12
CDR3 DNA: TGTGCCAGCAGCGAAGACGCTAACTATGGCTACACCTTC; CDR3 protein: CASSEDANYGYTF; J gene: TRBJ1-2; V gene: TRBV5-6; clone size: many; D gene: -; CDR3 length: 13
CDR3 DNA: TGTGCTAGCAGCTTGACCACCGGGGAGCTGTTTTTT; CDR3 protein: CASSLTTGELFF; J gene: TRBJ2-2; V gene: TRBV7-7; clone size: -; D gene: -; CDR3 length: 12
CDR3 DNA: TGCGCCAGCAGTTTGCGAGCTGATGGTTGGAATGAGCAGTTCTTC; CDR3 protein: CASSLRADGWNEQFF; J gene: TRBJ2-1; V gene: TRBV5-1; clone size: few; D gene: -; CDR3 length: 15
CDR3 DNA: TGTGCCACCAGCAGAGATGCGGGGGACCAAGAGACCCAGTACTTC; CDR3 protein: CATSRDAGDQETQYF; J gene: TRBJ2-5; V gene: TRBV15; clone size: -; D gene: TRBD2; CDR3 length: 15
CDR3 DNA: TGTGCCAGCAGAACGACAGGGGAAACCGGGGAGCTGTTTTTT; CDR3 protein: CASRTTGETGELFF; J gene: TRBJ2-2; V gene: TRBV7-9; clone size: many; D gene: TRBD1; CDR3 length: 14
CDR3 DNA: TGCAGTACCAAACAACCCGGGGGGCAGGAAGCTTTCTTT; CDR3 protein: CSTKQPGGQEAFF; J gene: TRBJ1-1; V gene: TRBV20-1; clone size: many; D gene: -; CDR3 length: 13
CDR3 DNA: TGCAGTGCTAGAGAGGGGTCAGACTACGAGCAGTACTTC; CDR3 protein: CSAREGSDYEQYF; J gene: TRBJ2-7; V gene: TRBV20-1; clone size: -; D gene: -; CDR3 length: 13
CDR3 DNA: TGTGCCAGCTCACCACTCGGTGTGGGCAAGAGCTCCTACGAGCAGTACTTC; CDR3 protein: CASSPLGVGKSSYEQYF; J gene: TRBJ2-7; V gene: TRBV18; clone size: many; D gene: -; CDR3 length: 17
CDR3 DNA: TGTGCCAGCAGCTTAAACCTCGTACAGGGGTTGGGTGAGACCCAGTACTTC; CDR3 protein: CASSLNLVQGLGETQYF; J gene: TRBJ2-5; V gene: TRBV7-9; clone size: -; D gene: TRBD1; CDR3 length: 17
CDR3 DNA: TGCGCCAGCAGCTTGGCACGGGGGGTAGGCGAGCAGTATTTT; CDR3 protein: CASSLARGVGEQYF; J gene: TRBJ2-3; V gene: TRBV5-1; clone size: -; D gene: TRBD2; CDR3 length: 14
CDR3 DNA: TGCAGCGTTGAAGTACCGGGACTAGCGGCCGACTCCTACAATGAGCAGTTCTTC; CDR3 protein: CSVEVPGLAADSYNEQFF; J gene: TRBJ2-1; V gene: TRBV29-1; clone size: -; D gene: TRBD2; CDR3 length: 18
CDR3 DNA: TGCAGTACCCCCGGCTCTAGCGGGACTCTTACAGATACGCAGTATTTT; CDR3 protein: CSTPGSSGTLTDTQYF; J gene: TRBJ2-3; V gene: TRBV20-1; clone size: -; D gene: TRBD2; CDR3 length: 16
CDR3 DNA: TGTGCCAGCAGCCAGGGCTACAATGAGCAGTTCTTC; CDR3 protein: CASSQGYNEQFF; J gene: TRBJ2-1; V gene: TRBV3-1; clone size: -; D gene: -; CDR3 length: 12
CDR3 DNA: TGTGCCAGCAGCGTAGGAAGAGGTCCTCCTAACTATGGCTACACCTTC; CDR3 protein: CASSVGRGPPNYGYTF; J gene: TRBJ1-2; V gene: TRBV9; clone size: -; D gene: -; CDR3 length: 16
CDR3 DNA: TGTGCCAGCAGCCCCCTCCCGGACAGGGGCGCACCCCTCCACTTT; CDR3 protein: CASSPLPDRGAPLHF; J gene: TRBJ1-6; V gene: TRBV7-2; clone size: -; D gene: TRBD1; CDR3 length: 15
CDR3 DNA: TGTGCCAGCAGCTTATCGGGGGGCAGGGGCTACACCTTC; CDR3 protein: CASSLSGGRGYTF; J gene: TRBJ1-2; V gene: TRBV7-8; clone size: -; D gene: -; CDR3 length: 13
CDR3 DNA: TGCAGTGCGGGTCCGACAGGGAGGAACACTGAAGCTTTCTTT; CDR3 protein: CSAGPTGRNTEAFF; J gene: TRBJ1-1; V gene: TRBV20-1; clone size: -; D gene: TRBD1; CDR3 length: 14
CDR3 DNA: TGTGCCAGCAAAGAAGCCTATAGCAATCAGCCCCAGCATTTT; CDR3 protein: CASKEAYSNQPQHF; J gene: TRBJ1-5; V gene: TRBV6-5; clone size: few; D gene: -; CDR3 length: 14
CDR3 DNA: TGTGCCAGCAGATTGGGACAGCCCCTCGCCGAGCAGTACTTC; CDR3 protein: CASRLGQPLAEQYF; J gene: TRBJ2-7; V gene: TRBV7-9; clone size: -; D gene: TRBD1; CDR3 length: 14
CDR3 DNA: TGTGCCATCAGTGAAATGGGGACAGTCTACAATGAGCAGTTCTTC; CDR3 protein: CAISEMGTVYNEQFF; J gene: TRBJ2-1; V gene: TRBV6-4; clone size: -; D gene: TRBD1; CDR3 length: 15
CDR3 DNA: TGCAGTGCTTATTCACCCCTCCACTTT; CDR3 protein: CSAYSPLHF; J gene: TRBJ1-6; V gene: TRBV20-1; clone size: -; D gene: -; CDR3 length: 9
CDR3 DNA: TGTGCCAGCAGCTTTTGGACAGGGGCCTACGAGCAGTACTTC; CDR3 protein: CASSFWTGAYEQYF; J gene: TRBJ2-7; V gene: TRBV5-7; clone size: -; D gene: TRBD1; CDR3 length: 14
CDR3 DNA: TGTGCCAGCAGAACGTCACGTGAAGAAACAGATACGCAGTATTTT; CDR3 protein: CASRTSREETDTQYF; J gene: TRBJ2-3; V gene: TRBV7-9; clone size: -; D gene: -; CDR3 length: 15
CDR3 DNA: TGTGCCAGTAGTATAGGACAGGCCGGGGGCTACACCTTC; CDR3 protein: CASSIGQAGGYTF; J gene: TRBJ1-2; V gene: TRBV19; clone size: -; D gene: -; CDR3 length: 13
CDR3 DNA: TGTGCCAGCTCCCCACGGGGAGTCTCAACTAATGAAAAACTGTTTTTT; CDR3 protein: CASSPRGVSTNEKLFF; J gene: TRBJ1-4; V gene: TRBV6-6; clone size: many; D gene: -; CDR3 length: 16
CDR3 DNA: TGCAGTGCTAGAGATCGGGCCCCGGGTGTGGACAATGAGCAGTTCTTC; CDR3 protein: CSARDRAPGVDNEQFF; J gene: TRBJ2-1; V gene: TRBV20-1; clone size: few; D gene: -; CDR3 length: 16
CDR3 DNA: TGTGCCAGCGGAACGGGAGAGACCCAGTACTTC; CDR3 protein: CASGTGETQYF; J gene: TRBJ2-5; V gene: TRBV7-9; clone size: -; D gene: -; CDR3 length: 11
CDR3 DNA: TGTGCCAGCAGTGGTGAATACAATGAGCAGTTCTTC; CDR3 protein: CASSGEYNEQFF; J gene: TRBJ2-1; V gene: TRBV2; clone size: -; D gene: -; CDR3 length: 12
CDR3 DNA: TGTGCCAGCAGCGCAGGGGGCCTACCTGGCAATGAGCAGTTCTTC; CDR3 protein: CASSAGGLPGNEQFF; J gene: TRBJ2-1; V gene: TRBV2; clone size: many; D gene: TRBD1; CDR3 length: 15
CDR3 DNA: TGCGCCAGCAGCCAAGGGGCAGGGGGCAGGTATGGCTACACCTTC; CDR3 protein: CASSQGAGGRYGYTF; J gene: TRBJ1-2; V gene: TRBV4-1; clone size: -; D gene: TRBD1; CDR3 length: 15
CDR3 DNA: TGTGCCAGCAGTGAACAGGGAGAGACCCAGTACTTC; CDR3 protein: CASSEQGETQYF; J gene: TRBJ2-5; V gene: TRBV6-1; clone size: many; D gene: -; CDR3 length: 12
CDR3 DNA: TGCAGTGCGCGAGGACAGGGCTTTAACTATGGCTACACCTTC; CDR3 protein: CSARGQGFNYGYTF; J gene: TRBJ1-2; V gene: TRBV20-1; clone size: -; D gene: TRBD1; CDR3 length: 14
CDR3 DNA: TGTGCCAGCGGAGGATCTGGGTTAGAAAACATTCAGTACTTC; CDR3 protein: CASGGSGLENIQYF; J gene: TRBJ2-4; V gene: TRBV25-1; clone size: -; D gene: -; CDR3 length: 14
CDR3 DNA: TGTGCCAGCGTGGGCGGAGCACCGAGCACAGATACGCAGTATTTT; CDR3 protein: CASVGGAPSTDTQYF; J gene: TRBJ2-3; V gene: TRBV12-3/TRBV12-4; clone size: -; D gene: -; CDR3 length: 15
CDR3 DNA: TGTGCCAGCAGCTTAGGATTCGGGAGCAACACTGAAGCTTTCTTT; CDR3 protein: CASSLGFGSNTEAFF; J gene: TRBJ1-1; V gene: TRBV7-6; clone size: once; D gene: -; CDR3 length: 15
CDR3 DNA: TGCGCCAGCAGCTTGGAGCAGACAAACTACGAGCAGTACTTC; CDR3 protein: CASSLEQTNYEQYF; J gene: TRBJ2-7; V gene: TRBV5-1; clone size: -; D gene: -; CDR3 length: 14
CDR3 DNA: TGTGCCAGCAGCCACAAAGGAGGGGGTAAGGGCGTGGATACGCAGTATTTT; CDR3 protein: CASSHKGGGKGVDTQYF; J gene: TRBJ2-3; V gene: TRBV4-2; clone size: many; D gene: -; CDR3 length: 17
CDR3 DNA: TGTGCCAGCAGCTTAGGGCAGGGGGTAATAGATACGCAGTATTTT; CDR3 protein: CASSLGQGVIDTQYF; J gene: TRBJ2-3; V gene: TRBV7-2; clone size: -; D gene: TRBD1; CDR3 length: 15
CDR3 DNA: TGTGCCATCAGTGAACAGGGTGCGGGCTACACCTTC; CDR3 protein: CAISEQGAGYTF; J gene: TRBJ1-2; V gene: TRBV10-3; clone size: -; D gene: -; CDR3 length: 12
CDR3 DNA: TGCAGCGTTGAAGCCTCAGACAGAGGATATGGCTACACCTTC; CDR3 protein: CSVEASDRGYGYTF; J gene: TRBJ1-2; V gene: TRBV29-1; clone size: few; D gene: -; CDR3 length: 14
CDR3 DNA: TGTGCCACCAGGAGAGCCTTAAGAGGTTTGAGCAATCAGCCCCAGCATTTT; CDR3 protein: CATRRALRGLSNQPQHF; J gene: TRBJ1-5; V gene: TRBV15; clone size: -; D gene: -; CDR3 length: 17
CDR3 DNA: TGTGCCAGCAGCACCGGACTAGCTAGAGAGCAGTACTTC; CDR3 protein: CASSTGLAREQYF; J gene: TRBJ2-7; V gene: TRBV7-9; clone size: -; D gene: TRBD2; CDR3 length: 13